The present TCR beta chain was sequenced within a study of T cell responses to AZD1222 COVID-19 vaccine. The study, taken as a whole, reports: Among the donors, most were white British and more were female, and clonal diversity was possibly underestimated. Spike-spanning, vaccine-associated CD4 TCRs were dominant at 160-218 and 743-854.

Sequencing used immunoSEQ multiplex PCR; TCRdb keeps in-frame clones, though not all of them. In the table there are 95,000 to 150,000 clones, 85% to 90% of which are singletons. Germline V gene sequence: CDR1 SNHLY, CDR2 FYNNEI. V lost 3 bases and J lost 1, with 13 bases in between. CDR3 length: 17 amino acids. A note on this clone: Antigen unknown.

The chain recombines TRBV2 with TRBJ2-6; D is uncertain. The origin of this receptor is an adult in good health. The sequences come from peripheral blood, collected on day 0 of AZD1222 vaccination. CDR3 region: CASSDGPSRSGANVLTF. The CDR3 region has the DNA TGTGCCAGCAGTGATGGACCTTCGCGATCTGGGGCCAACGTCCTGACTTTC.